These 7 T cell receptor beta chains originate from one sample sequenced in a study of beta chain features in type 1 diabetes. Expressed TCRB transcripts got sequenced, as all isolated RNA was reverse transcribed. The assay was immunoSEQ multiplex PCR, and TCRdb's table has in-frame clones only and misses some. This repertoire shows about 150,000 clones, 11% found once; its top ten account for about 1.9%. The sequenced sample consisted of central memory CD4+ T cells from blood. The receptor set was obtained from a man aged 18 to 29 in good health.

This clone was counted ten times or more. The chain carries TRBV5-1 and TRBJ1-2, with D unclear. CDR1 is SGHRS, CDR2 YFSETQ, per germline. The CDR3 is 12 amino acids. The V gene lost 5 bases and the J gene lost 5 bases, with 10 bases spanning the gap. The CDR3 protein is CASSSGKYGYTF. CDR3 nucleotides: TGCGCCAGCAGTTCGGGGAAGTATGGCTACACCTTC. The full variable domain, rest sourced from reference TRBV5-1 and TRBJ1-2, is KAGVTQTPRYLIKTRGQQVTLSCSPISGHRSVSWYQQTPGQGLQFLFEYFSETQRNKGNFPGRFSGRQFSNSRSEMNVSTLELGDSALYLCASSSGKYGYTFGSGTRLTVV.

This clone has just a few counts. V and J are TRBV7-2 and TRBJ2-7; possible D gene TRBD1, 6 bases. CDR1 and CDR2 from the germline V gene are SGHTA and FQGNSA. The V and J ends lost 5 bases and 13 bases respectively, with 21 bases between them. This CDR3 has 13 amino acids. The CDR3 spells CASSPKWDTQFYF. The CDR3 coding sequence is TGTGCCAGCAGCCCGAAATGGGACACTCAATTCTACTTC.

The chain recombines TRBV7-9 with TRBJ2-1; D not certain. CDR1 is SEHNR and CDR2 is FQNEAQ in the germline V gene (reference sequence). V gave up 4 bases and J gave up 3 bases, with 10 bases separating them. This CDR3 has 14 residues. The CDR3, as DNA: TGTGCCAGCAGCTCGGAAGCCAACTACAATGAGCAGTTCTTC. It codes for CASSSEANYNEQFF.

This clone was detected ten times or more. The rearrangement uses TRBV2 and TRBJ2-5, with D tentatively TRBD2 (6 bases). Trimming removed 11 bases from V and 9 bases from J, with 13 bases in between. This CDR3 comprises 10 residues. The germline V gene encodes CDR1 SNHLY and CDR2 FYNNEI. CDR3 protein: CASGSPAQYF. The CDR3 DNA is TGTGCCTCCGGGAGCCCGGCCCAGTACTTC.

V usage is TRBV30 and J usage is TRBJ1-2; tentative D call: TRBD1 (5 bases). This CDR3 has 13 amino acids. The germline CDR1 and CDR2 sequences are GTSNPN and SVGIG (reference sequence). The V gene lost 4 bases and the J gene lost 4 bases, with 13 bases spanning the gap. The chain's CDR3 is CAWNVRGAYGYTF. Here the CDR3 DNA reads TGTGCCTGGAATGTAAGGGGCGCCTATGGCTACACCTTC.

This clone turned up a few times. The chain is built from TRBV29-1 and TRBJ1-1, with D possibly being TRBD1 (5 bases). CDR1 is SQVTM, CDR2 ANQGSEA, per germline. This CDR3 spans 11 amino acids. V lost 4 bases to trimming and J lost 8 bases, with 11 bases between them. CDR3 amino acids: CSVVRDLEAFF. CDR3 nucleotides: TGCAGCGTTGTGCGGGACCTAGAAGCTTTCTTT.

CDR3 sequence (DNA): TGTGCCAGCAGCTCCTTGACAGGGAGAGACGAGCAGTACTTC. Protein sequence: CASSSLTGRDEQYF. The genes are TRBV28 and TRBJ2-7, with 7 bases fitting TRBD1. CDR3 length: 14 amino acids. J lost 5 bases, V lost 6 bases, and 10 bases had no gene match. The V gene's germline CDR1 is MDHEN and CDR2 SYDVKM.